A single sample gave rise to the 18 T cell receptor beta chains below, sequenced in a study of blood T cell repertoires in COVID-19. The protocol was immunoSEQ multiplex PCR, while the TCRdb copy is restricted to in-frame clones and leaves out a portion. This table has 300,000 to 400,000 clones, more than 90% appearing once. Sample: PBMCs or T cells enriched from blood (not recorded which). These TCRs come from a woman in her twenties or thirties who had been exposed to COVID-19.

V usage is TRBV4-1 and J usage is TRBJ1-1; D uncertain. The germline V gene encodes CDR1 MGHRA and CDR2 YSYEKL. V gave up 4 bases and J gave up 6 bases, with 15 bases separating them. This CDR3 spans 14 amino acids. CDR3 amino acids: CASSPEPLRPEAFF. In nucleotides, the CDR3 is TGCGCCAGCAGCCCCGAGCCCCTGCGCCCTGAAGCTTTCTTT.

V and J are TRBV10-2 and TRBJ2-7; D is unresolved. Trimming took off 0 bases at V and 3 bases at J, with 12 bases between the two ends. This CDR3 is 15 amino acids long. Germline values: CDR1 WSHSY, CDR2 SAAADI. The CDR3 loop reads CASSESGWANYEQYF. The CDR3 DNA is TGCGCCAGCAGTGAGTCAGGTTGGGCCAACTACGAGCAGTACTTC.

This clone appeared once. The V and J genes are TRBV5-1 and TRBJ1-1, with D hard to call. The germline CDR1 and CDR2 sequences are SGHRS and YFSETQ. The CDR3 spans 14 residues. Between the trimmed V and J ends, which lost 2 bases and 2 bases, there was a span of 10 bases. The CDR3 nucleotides are TGCGCCAGCAGCTTCTCCCGGTCTAACACTGAAGCTTTCTTT. It translates to CASSFSRSNTEAFF.

This chain uses TRBV18 with TRBJ2-7, with 9 bases identical to TRBD1. V lost 5 bases to trimming and J lost 6 bases; unmatched junction nucleotides: 8. The CDR3 consists of 14 residues. In germline, CDR1 is KGHSH, CDR2 LQKENI. CDR3 coding DNA: TGTGCCAGCTCAATCTCCGGGACAGGGTCCGAGCAGTACTTC. Protein: CASSISGTGSEQYF. Full variable domain (missing parts from reference TRBV18 and TRBJ2-7): NAGVMQNPRHLVRRRGQEARLRCSPMKGHSHVYWYRQLPEEGLKFMVYLQKENIIDESGMPKERFSAEFPKEGPSILRIQQVVRGDSAAYFCASSISGTGSEQYFGPGTRLTVT.

J is TRBJ1-1 and V is TRBV4-3; tentatively, D is TRBD1 (6 bases). The CDR3 spans 16 residues. With 3 bases removed from V and 11 bases from J, the gap between germline ends came to 25 bases. CDR1 and CDR2 from the germline V gene are LGHNA and YSLEER. CDR3 nucleotide sequence: TGCGCCAGCAGCCAGGGAAGACAGAGTACAGGGCTGGAGGCTTTCTTT. Encoded protein: CASSQGRQSTGLEAFF.

The V and J genes are TRBV9 and TRBJ1-1; TRBD1 matches 9 bases. CDR1 is SGDLS and CDR2 is YYNGEE in the germline V gene. The CDR3 spans 14 residues. V shed 3 bases and J 3 bases; nucleotides not matched to a gene: 3. In DNA, the CDR3 is TGTGCCAGCAGCGCTACAGGGGGCTACACTGAAGCTTTCTTT. This codes for CASSATGGYTEAFF.

The gene calls are TRBV7-3 and TRBJ2-1, with 8 nucleotides matching TRBD2. The CDR3 has 16 amino acids. The germline gives CDR1 SGHTA, CDR2 FQGTGA. J gave up 7 bases and V 5 bases, and 13 bases lay outside the gene matches. CDR3 sequence: CASSAGIAGLMNEQFF. The CDR3 DNA is TGTGCCAGCAGCGCTGGAATAGCGGGGTTAATGAATGAGCAGTTCTTC.

This rearrangement joins TRBV7-9 to TRBJ2-7; 9 nucleotides line up with TRBD2. The V gene's germline CDR1 is SEHNR and CDR2 FQNEAQ (reference sequence). The CDR3 runs to 14 residues. V gave up 2 bases and J gave up 4 bases; unmatched junction bases: 3. The CDR3 here is CASSLSGGFYEQYF. The CDR3 DNA reads TGTGCCAGCAGCTTAAGCGGGGGGTTTTACGAGCAGTACTTC.

This clone has only one observation. The chain recombines TRBV3-1 (or the pseudogene TRBV3-2) with TRBJ2-1, with 11 bases that match TRBD2. The CDR3 consists of 17 residues. Germline V gene sequence: CDR1 LGHDT, CDR2 YNNKEL (reference sequence). The J segment lost 3 bases and the V segment lost 2 bases, leaving 6 bases of the junction unmatched. The CDR3 DNA reads TGTGCCAGCAGCCAACCCGGGACTAGCGGCTTCTACAATGAGCAGTTCTTC. Its translation: CASSQPGTSGFYNEQFF.

V is TRBV11-1 and J is TRBJ1-6; D is undetermined. Germline CDR1 and CDR2: SGHAT and FQDESV (reference sequence). Trimming shortened V by 1 base and J by 6 bases, and 10 bases separated the two germline ends. The CDR3 covers 15 residues. CDR3 nucleotide sequence: TGTGCCAGCAGCTTAGGATTGTATAGTAATTCACCCCTCCACTTT. Translation: CASSLGLYSNSPLHF.

The chain employs TRBV10-3 and TRBJ1-6; possible D gene TRBD1, 5 bases. The CDR3 spans 15 residues. Deletions cut 2 bases from V and 6 bases from J, with 11 bases between. Germline lookup yields CDR1 ENHRY and CDR2 SYGVKD. This chain's CDR3 is CAISEVGRGNSPLHF. As DNA, the CDR3 is TGTGCCATCAGTGAGGTGGGGAGGGGTAATTCACCCCTCCACTTT.

This sequence joins TRBV15 and TRBJ1-5, with D perhaps TRBD1 (5 bases). Per the germline V gene, CDR1 is LNHNV and CDR2 is YYDKDF (reference sequence). This CDR3 has 14 residues. The V gene lost 2 bases and the J gene lost 6 bases, with 11 bases spanning the gap. CDR3 bases: TGTGCCACCAGCAGAACCTCAGGGTTTCAGCCCCAGCATTTT. It yields the protein CATSRTSGFQPQHF. The full variable domain, completed using reference TRBV15 and TRBJ1-5, is DAMVIQNPRYQVTQFGKPVTLSCSQTLNHNVMYWYQQKSSQAPKLLFHYYDKDFNNEADTPDNFQSRRPNTSFCFLDIRSPGLGDTAMYLCATSRTSGFQPQHFGDGTRLSIL.

The chain combines TRBV28 with TRBJ2-2; tentatively, D is TRBD1 (5 bases). This CDR3 comprises 14 residues. V lost 6 bases and J 1 base, leaving 9 bases between the germline ends. Germline loops: CDR1 MDHEN, CDR2 SYDVKM. CDR3 coding DNA: TGTGCCAGCAGCAACGGACAGAACACCGGGGAGCTGTTTTTT. Translating gives CASSNGQNTGELFF.

The chain joins TRBV4-1 to TRBJ2-5, with D tentatively TRBD1 (6 bases). From germline, CDR1 is MGHRA and CDR2 YSYEKL. Trimming left V 3 bases short and J 2 bases short, with 13 bases between. CDR3 length: 15 amino acids. CDR3 sequence reads: CASSQVQGRQETQYF. CDR3 DNA: TGCGCCAGCAGCCAGGTGCAGGGGCGGCAAGAGACCCAGTACTTC.

The rearrangement uses TRBV12-3 or TRBV12-4 and TRBJ2-5, with TRBD1 matching over 9 bases. V trimming: 6 bases; J trimming: 4 bases; junction bases outside the gene matches: 3. The CDR3 sequence is 13 residues long. This chain's CDR3 is CASRQGAGETQYF. CDR3 coding DNA: TGTGCCAGCAGACAGGGGGCAGGAGAGACCCAGTACTTC.

The rearrangement joins TRBV7-2 to TRBJ1-2, with 7 bases fitting TRBD1. V trimming: 7 bases; J trimming: 0 bases; junction bases outside the gene matches: 11. Germline V gene sequence: CDR1 SGHTA, CDR2 FQGNSA. The CDR3 length is 16 residues. DNA of the CDR3: TGTGCCAGCACCGCAGAACCGGGACAGACTAACTATGGCTACACCTTC. Translated: CASTAEPGQTNYGYTF.

The rearrangement links TRBV28 to TRBJ2-7, with 8 positions matching TRBD1. The V gene end was trimmed by 2 bases and the J gene end by 4 bases; junction bases not matched to a gene: 10. Germline V gives CDR1 MDHEN, CDR2 SYDVKM. There are 16 residues in the CDR3. CDR3 bases: TGTGCCAGCAGTTTACCGCAGGGGGCCGGAGGTTACGAGCAGTACTTC. Protein: CASSLPQGAGGYEQYF.

The V call is TRBV7-2, the J call TRBJ1-1; D gene ambiguous. V lost 5 bases to trimming and J lost 0 bases, with 7 bases between them. This CDR3 spans 13 amino acids. Looked up from germline, CDR1 is SGHTA and CDR2 is FQGNSA. In nucleotides, the CDR3 is TGTGCCAGCAGCCGAACAGTGAACACTGAAGCTTTCTTT. Translated: CASSRTVNTEAFF. Together with reference TRBV7-2 and TRBJ1-1, the CDR3 gives the full variable domain: GAGVSQSPSNKVTEKGKDVELRCDPISGHTALYWYRQSLGQGLEFLIYFQGNSAPDKSGLPSDRFSAERTGGSVSTLTIQRTQQEDSAVYLCASSRTVNTEAFFGQGTRLTVV.